This passage covers 15 T cell receptor beta chains from one sample sequenced in a study of blood T cell repertoires in COVID-19. The repertoire was sequenced with immunoSEQ multiplex PCR; TCRdb's copy has only in-frame clones and lacks some. Here the sample spans roughly 92,000 clones, about 89% being singletons. Sequences were obtained from peripheral blood. The receptors were sampled from a man aged 45-65 years with acute or convalescent COVID-19.

This rearrangement joins TRBV18 to TRBJ1-2; D is possibly TRBD1 (6 bases). The CDR3 loop spans 13 amino acids. Germline loops: CDR1 KGHSH, CDR2 LQKENI. V lost 5 bases, J lost 6 bases, and 13 bases lay in between. The CDR3 DNA reads TGTGCCAGCTCAGACCAGGGGTTCAATGGCTACACCTTC. Translation: CASSDQGFNGYTF.

The CDR3 nucleotides read TGTGCCAGCAGCACCCCCCCGGGGAACACTGAAGCTTTCTTT. This gives the protein CASSTPPGNTEAFF. V and J are TRBV7-9 and TRBJ1-1; D ambiguous. There are 14 residues in the CDR3. V lost 5 bases, J lost 1 base, and 11 bases lay in between. Germline-derived CDR1 and CDR2 are SEHNR and FQNEAQ (reference sequence).

The chain combines TRBV7-2 with TRBJ2-5, with D hard to call. V shed 2 bases and J shed 4 bases, with 8 bases lying between them. There are 13 residues in the CDR3. Germline V gene sequence: CDR1 SGHTA, CDR2 FQGNSA. In DNA, the CDR3 is TGTGCCAGCAGCTTATCGGGTCTAGAGACCCAGTACTTC. It yields the protein CASSLSGLETQYF.

CDR3 sequence: CASSELRPSYTGVDYGYTF. CDR3 coding DNA: TGTGCCAGCAGCGAACTAAGGCCTTCCTATACAGGGGTAGACTATGGCTACACCTTC. V and J are TRBV2 and TRBJ1-2; 7 nucleotides match TRBD1. V lost 6 bases, J lost 3 bases, and 22 bases stayed unmatched. CDR1 SNHLY and CDR2 FYNNEI come from the germline V gene. There are 19 residues in the CDR3. The full variable domain, rest sourced from reference TRBV2 and TRBJ1-2, is EPEVTQTPSHQVTQMGQEVILRCVPISNHLYFYWYRQILGQKVEFLVSFYNNEISEKSEIFDDQFSVERPDGSNFTLKIRSTKLEDSAMYFCASSELRPSYTGVDYGYTFGSGTRLTVV.

The CDR3 nucleotides are TGCGCCAGCAGCCGGGACAGGCCTAACTATGGCTACACCTTC. It specifies CASSRDRPNYGYTF. The rearrangement uses TRBV5-1 and TRBJ1-2; TRBD1 matches at 8 bases. The CDR3 length is 14 residues. With 4 bases clipped from V and 0 bases from J, the junction kept 2 bases outside the gene matches. CDR1 and CDR2 from the germline V gene are SGHRS and YFSETQ. The entire variable domain, with the rest obtained from reference TRBV5-1 and TRBJ1-2, is as follows: KAGVTQTPRYLIKTRGQQVTLSCSPISGHRSVSWYQQTPGQGLQFLFEYFSETQRNKGNFPGRFSGRQFSNSRSEMNVSTLELGDSALYLCASSRDRPNYGYTFGSGTRLTVV.

The chain combines TRBV5-1 with TRBJ2-6, with 7 nucleotides matching TRBD1. The V gene end was trimmed by 0 bases and the J gene end by 1 base; junction bases not matched to a gene: 4. The germline V gene has CDR1 SGHRS and CDR2 YFSETQ. The CDR3 extends over 17 amino acids. The chain's CDR3 is CASSLVGGRSGANVLTF. The CDR3 nucleotides are TGCGCCAGCAGCTTGGTAGGGGGCAGGTCTGGGGCCAACGTCCTGACTTTC.

This sequence joins TRBV19 and TRBJ2-5; weak D call: TRBD2 (5 bases). There are 16 residues in the CDR3. The germline V and J ends were trimmed by 0 bases and 1 base, with 12 bases remaining between them. Germline values: CDR1 LNHDA, CDR2 SQIVND (reference sequence). CDR3 loop: CASSIDQYGSQETQYF. The CDR3 DNA is TGTGCCAGTAGTATAGATCAGTATGGGAGCCAAGAGACCCAGTACTTC.

The chain uses TRBV6-5 and TRBJ1-1; D is undetermined. The V gene lost 6 bases and the J gene lost 1 base, with 12 bases spanning the gap. Germline CDR1 reads MNHEY; CDR2 reads SVGAGI. This CDR3 region has 14 residues. The CDR3 sequence: CASSGGGPNTEAFF. The CDR3 DNA sequence: TGTGCCAGCAGCGGCGGAGGGCCGAACACTGAAGCTTTCTTT.

This clone has only a few counts. The chain combines TRBV19 with TRBJ2-3; 8 bases agree with TRBD2. Germline V gene sequence: CDR1 LNHDA, CDR2 SQIVND (reference sequence). The ends lost 6 bases at V and 5 bases at J; junction bases unmatched: 10. This CDR3 has 15 amino acids. As DNA, the CDR3 is TGTGCCAGTAGACCGGGACTAGTGCGCCAAGATACGCAGTATTTT. Encoded protein: CASRPGLVRQDTQYF. Supplemented by reference TRBV19 and TRBJ2-3, the full variable domain reads DGGITQSPKYLFRKEGQNVTLSCEQNLNHDAMYWYRQDPGQGLRLIYYSQIVNDFQKGDIAEGYSVSREKKESFPLTVTSAQKNPTAFYLCASRPGLVRQDTQYFGPGTRLTVL.

The chain is built from TRBV7-8 and TRBJ2-5, with 7 bases fitting TRBD2. CDR3 length: 19 residues. Germline lookup yields CDR1 SGHVS and CDR2 FQNEAQ. After removal of 6 bases from V and 1 base from J, the junction contained 20 bases not matched to a gene. DNA of the CDR3: TGTGCCAGCAGTTCCCCCCGCGATTTTGGCGGGAGACCCCAAGAGACCCAGTACTTC. Translated: CASSSPRDFGGRPQETQYF.

The rearrangement uses TRBV18 and TRBJ1-1; no definite D call. The CDR3 covers 14 residues. Germline V gene data show CDR1 as KGHSH and CDR2 as LQKENI. With 3 bases removed from V and 5 bases from J, the gap between germline ends came to 13 bases. This CDR3 is CASSPVEGWTEAFF. CDR3 sequence (DNA): TGTGCCAGCTCACCGGTGGAGGGATGGACTGAAGCTTTCTTT. The full variable domain, with the rest looked up from reference TRBV18 and TRBJ1-1, is NAGVMQNPRHLVRRRGQEARLRCSPMKGHSHVYWYRQLPEEGLKFMVYLQKENIIDESGMPKERFSAEFPKEGPSILRIQQVVRGDSAAYFCASSPVEGWTEAFFGQGTRLTVV.

J is TRBJ2-7 and V is TRBV11-2, with 8 positions matching TRBD2. The V segment lost 2 bases and the J segment 0 bases; nucleotides outside the gene matches: 9. Germline assignment: CDR1 SGHAT and CDR2 FQNNGV. CDR3 length: 17 amino acids. CDR3 residues: CASSLRGGLLDSYEQYF. The CDR3, as DNA: TGTGCCAGCAGCTTACGGGGGGGACTCTTGGACTCCTACGAGCAGTACTTC.

The chain uses TRBV7-9 and TRBJ2-3; 11 bases map to TRBD2. Per the germline V gene, CDR1 is SEHNR and CDR2 is FQNEAQ (reference sequence). The V and J ends lost 2 bases and 5 bases, in that order; junction bases with no gene match: 6. The CDR3 has 16 amino acids. Here the CDR3 DNA reads TGTGCCAGCAGCTTATCTACTAGCGGGAGTCAAGATACGCAGTATTTT. Translation: CASSLSTSGSQDTQYF. Variable domain in full (rest from reference TRBV7-9 and TRBJ2-3): DTGVSQNPRHKITKRGQNVTFRCDPISEHNRLYWYRQTLGQGPEFLTYFQNEAQLEKSRLLSDRFSAERPKGSFSTLEIQRTEQGDSAMYLCASSLSTSGSQDTQYFGPGTRLTVL.

V gene TRBV14 combines with J gene TRBJ2-7; D is unclear. Trimming pared 3 bases from V and 0 bases from J, leaving 3 bases between. CDR3 size: 12 residues. In germline, CDR1 is SGHDN, CDR2 FVKESK. CDR3 protein: CASSQASYEQYF. In DNA form, the CDR3 reads TGTGCCAGCAGCCAGGCCTCCTACGAGCAGTACTTC.

The chain links TRBV7-3 to TRBJ1-4, with a tentative D call TRBD1 (6 bases). Between the trimmed V and J ends, which lost 10 bases and 4 bases, there was a span of 13 bases. CDR1 is SGHTA and CDR2 is FQGTGA in the germline V gene. CDR3 length: 13 residues. The CDR3 spells CANPQGSNEKLFF. The CDR3 coding sequence is TGTGCCAACCCACAGGGAAGTAATGAAAAACTGTTTTTT.